This is a list of T cell receptor beta chains from one sample in a study of control samples from healthy donors and cancer patients. Repertoires were generated with immunoSEQ multiplex PCR, while TCRdb's copy carries only in-frame clones and drops some. The sample has roughly 120,000 clones, just over 90% seen once; the top ten hold 7.8%. Sequenced material: blood. Receptor source: a woman younger than 30 in good health. Each CDR3 is given with its conserved first and last residue. Each record gives: CDR3 protein, CDR3 DNA, J gene, clone size, V gene, D gene. A D gene is named only where the DNA matches it firmly. The size of a clone is reported for some rows only, either as once, few or many, or as a class for expanded clones.

CDR3 protein: CASSYAAGHQPQHF
CDR3 DNA: TGTGCCAGCAGTTACGCAGCAGGGCATCAGCCCCAGCATTTT
J gene: TRBJ1-5
clone size: NA
V gene: TRBV6-6
D gene: NA

CDR3 protein: CASSPKEVTDTQYF
CDR3 DNA: TGTGCCAGCTCACCAAAGGAGGTCACAGATACGCAGTATTTT
J gene: TRBJ2-3
clone size: NA
V gene: TRBV18
D gene: NA

CDR3 protein: CASSEPRQGYRQPQHF
CDR3 DNA: TGTGCCAGCAGTGAACCTCGACAGGGGTACCGTCAGCCCCAGCATTTT
J gene: TRBJ1-5
clone size: once
V gene: TRBV6-1
D gene: TRBD1

CDR3 protein: CASREGPAATNEKLFF
CDR3 DNA: TGTGCCAGTAGGGAAGGTCCGGCGGCAACTAATGAAAAACTGTTTTTT
J gene: TRBJ1-4
clone size: NA
V gene: TRBV19
D gene: NA

CDR3 protein: CASSLTGGAYEQYF
CDR3 DNA: TGTGCCAGCAGCCTGACAGGGGGCGCCTACGAGCAGTACTTC
J gene: TRBJ2-7
clone size: NA
V gene: TRBV7-3
D gene: TRBD1

CDR3 protein: CAGIGDPNSPLHF
CDR3 DNA: TGTGCCGGAATCGGGGACCCCAATTCACCCCTCCACTTT
J gene: TRBJ1-6
clone size: few
V gene: TRBV6-5
D gene: NA

CDR3 protein: CASSWIGRIDTQYF
CDR3 DNA: TGTGCCAGCAGCTGGATCGGGAGAATAGATACGCAGTATTTT
J gene: TRBJ2-3
clone size: NA
V gene: TRBV5-8
D gene: NA

CDR3 protein: CATSSWGGDTDTQYF
CDR3 DNA: TGTGCCACCAGCAGTTGGGGGGGTGACACAGATACGCAGTATTTT
J gene: TRBJ2-3
clone size: NA
V gene: TRBV15
D gene: TRBD2

CDR3 protein: CASSTPDRAGTGELFF
CDR3 DNA: TGTGCCAGCAGCACCCCGGACAGGGCCGGGACCGGGGAGCTGTTTTTT
J gene: TRBJ2-2
clone size: NA
V gene: TRBV28
D gene: TRBD1

CDR3 protein: CASSLTSGIRSYEQYF
CDR3 DNA: TGTGCCAGCAGCTTAACTAGCGGGATCAGGTCCTACGAGCAGTACTTC
J gene: TRBJ2-7
clone size: NA
V gene: TRBV7-2
D gene: TRBD2

CDR3 protein: CASSLGSGVTNEKLFF
CDR3 DNA: TGTGCCAGCAGCTTAGGGTCGGGGGTAACTAATGAAAAACTGTTTTTT
J gene: TRBJ1-4
clone size: NA
V gene: TRBV7-2
D gene: NA

CDR3 protein: CASSPRINPRTGLEVNTEAFF
CDR3 DNA: TGTGCCAGCAGCCCACGGATCAACCCAAGGACAGGGTTGGAGGTGAACACTGAAGCTTTCTTT
J gene: TRBJ1-1
clone size: NA
V gene: TRBV3-1/TRBV3-2
D gene: TRBD1

CDR3 protein: CASSQDRAEQYF
CDR3 DNA: TGCGCCAGCAGCCAAGATAGGGCCGAGCAGTACTTC
J gene: TRBJ2-7
clone size: NA
V gene: TRBV4-1
D gene: NA

CDR3 protein: CASSSPNEQFF
CDR3 DNA: TGTGCCAGCAGTAGTCCCAATGAGCAGTTCTTC
J gene: TRBJ2-1
clone size: NA
V gene: TRBV6-5
D gene: NA

CDR3 protein: CASSLSRGPNTEAFF
CDR3 DNA: TGTGCCAGCAGTTTATCAAGGGGCCCGAACACTGAAGCTTTCTTT
J gene: TRBJ1-1
clone size: NA
V gene: TRBV28
D gene: NA

CDR3 protein: CASSLAQINEQFF
CDR3 DNA: TGTGCCAGCAGCTTAGCCCAGATCAATGAGCAGTTCTTC
J gene: TRBJ2-1
clone size: NA
V gene: TRBV7-2
D gene: NA

CDR3 protein: CASSLDANSPLHF
CDR3 DNA: TGTGCCAGCAGCTTGGACGCAAATTCACCCCTCCACTTT
J gene: TRBJ1-6
clone size: NA
V gene: TRBV7-3
D gene: NA

CDR3 protein: CASREGAGSPLHF
CDR3 DNA: TGTGCCAGCAGGGAGGGCGCGGGCTCACCCCTCCACTTT
J gene: TRBJ1-6
clone size: NA
V gene: TRBV7-3
D gene: NA

CDR3 protein: CASSFRLAGPPDTQYF
CDR3 DNA: TGTGCCAGCAGCTTTCGCCTAGCGGGCCCCCCAGATACGCAGTATTTT
J gene: TRBJ2-3
clone size: NA
V gene: TRBV7-8
D gene: TRBD2

CDR3 protein: CASTPRDSDYNSPLHF
CDR3 DNA: TGTGCCAGCACCCCCCGGGACAGCGACTATAATTCACCCCTCCACTTT
J gene: TRBJ1-6
clone size: NA
V gene: TRBV27
D gene: TRBD1

CDR3 protein: CASSSQGSWETQYF
CDR3 DNA: TGCGCCAGCAGCTCCCAGGGTAGCTGGGAGACCCAGTACTTC
J gene: TRBJ2-5
clone size: NA
V gene: TRBV5-1
D gene: NA

CDR3 protein: CASTNPTSFSAKNIQYF
CDR3 DNA: TGTGCCAGCACCAACCCAACTAGTTTCTCGGCCAAAAACATTCAGTACTTC
J gene: TRBJ2-4
clone size: NA
V gene: TRBV7-3
D gene: NA